Reported below is one T cell receptor beta chain. This clonotype occurred once. No antigen is known for it. Nothing much larger sits one base from this clone, and base qualities are not available. The donors were 40 or so Caucasian individuals from Russia, aged roughly 6 to 100 years, who were systemically healthy. Around 10 milliliters of peripheral blood were collected from each donor into EDTA-treated Vacutainer tubes. Ficoll-Paque density-gradient centrifugation was used to isolate PBMCs, with at least 7 million per sample. Trizol reagent was used to extract total RNA from the PBMCs, yielding at least 5 micrograms per sample. For every donor, flow cytometry on a PBMC aliquot measured the percentage of naive CD45RAhigh/CD27high T cells. The sample belongs to a study of blood T cells in healthy people across ages (dated by TCRdb to about 2015). Background on the whole study: Template switching captured roughly one uniquely barcoded TCR beta cDNA molecule per two T cells in model experiments. Using deep sequencing normalized with unique cDNA molecular identifiers, the study measured how TCR beta repertoire diversity changes with age. The donors were divided into four age groups: young (average approximately 15 years), middle-aged (approximately 42), aged (around 67) and long-lived (82). To avoid experimental bias, donors of different ages were spread randomly across the sequencing lanes. For two donors (one aged 18 to 30 and one aged 80 or older), the study analyzed two additional independent replicas of 1 million unique cDNA reads from the same blood draw.

Study-wide findings and limitations: As age increased, observed TCR beta diversity per million T cells dropped in a roughly linear way, and a significant reduction was already evident by age 40. The CMV infection status of donors was not known, potentially confounding age-related changes in expanded clonotypes. Bulk unsorted PBMC profiling prevented conclusive comparison of naive and antigen-experienced compartments. Compared with the aged group, more naive CD4+ T cells, fewer expanded clones and increased TCR diversity were shown by the long-lived group, suggesting age selection. There was a strong correlation between observed TCR beta diversity and the percentage of naive T cells measured by flow cytometry. Total diversity estimates from one million sequenced T cells were considered lower bounds and underestimates.

Library preparation used 5' RACE. Sequencing took place on an Illumina HiSeq 2500. A second PCR of 7 to 11 cycles was run with a J-beta primer mix and a sample-barcoded 5' primer. Each TCR beta cDNA molecule received a unique molecular identifier from a template-switch 5' adaptor carrying 12 random nucleotides. At least 2.5 million CDR3-containing paired-end reads were obtained from each sample. All of the RNA was converted into first-strand cDNA using the Mint cDNA synthesis kit, with a TRBC-specific oligonucleotide serving as the primer. All cDNA was treated with uracil-DNA glycosylase and then went through a first 18-cycle PCR with the universal primers M1SS and BC2_uni_R. The study's own analysis went as follows. For normalization, 1 million high-quality reads were randomly selected from each sample, with every read carrying a distinct molecular identifier. Reads sharing molecular identifiers were discarded rather than binned into consensus sequences. CDR3 identification, clonotype clustering and error correction used MiTCR with a Q25 quality threshold and the strictest error-elimination algorithm. Lower-bound total TCR beta diversity was estimated with a nonparametric unseen species model using Euler transformation. Starting from the raw public reads, TCRdb applied fastp trimming at Q25, assembled clones with MiXCR and retained in-frame beta chains. A single entry per CDR3 protein holds the most common genes and DNA from its merged rows. The V and J calls come from TCRdb's annotation, not from the publication. Within this sample are over 1,200,000 distinct CDR3 sequences, with around 59% of them counted one time only. 6.5% to 8.5% of the sample belongs to the ten largest clones.

Counted from cysteine to phenylalanine, this CDR3 has 15 amino acids. Just CDR3 DNA is preserved here, 45 bases in frame from base 1. CDR1 SGHAT and CDR2 FQDESV are derived from the germline V gene (reference sequence). This TCR came from a man aged 18 to 29 in good health. The sequenced sample was blood. The sequence joins TRBV11-1 to TRBJ2-1; 10 bases in the middle match TRBD1. The end of the DNA fits TRBJ2-7 better, so the J call may be wrong. DNA sequence: TGTGCCAGCAGCCGCCCCCGGGACAGGGGAGGCGAGCAGTACTTC. This sequence encodes CASSRPRDRGGEQYF.